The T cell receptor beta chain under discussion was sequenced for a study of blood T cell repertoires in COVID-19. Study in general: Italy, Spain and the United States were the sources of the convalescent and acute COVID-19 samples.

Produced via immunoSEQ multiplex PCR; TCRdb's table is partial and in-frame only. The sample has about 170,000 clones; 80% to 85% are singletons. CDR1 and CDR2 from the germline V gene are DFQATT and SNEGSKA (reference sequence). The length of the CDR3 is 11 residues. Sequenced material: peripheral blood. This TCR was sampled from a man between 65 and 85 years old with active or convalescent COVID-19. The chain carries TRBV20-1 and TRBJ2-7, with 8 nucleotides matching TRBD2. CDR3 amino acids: CGSGSAYEQYF. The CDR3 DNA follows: TGCGGAAGCGGGAGTGCCTACGAGCAGTACTTC.